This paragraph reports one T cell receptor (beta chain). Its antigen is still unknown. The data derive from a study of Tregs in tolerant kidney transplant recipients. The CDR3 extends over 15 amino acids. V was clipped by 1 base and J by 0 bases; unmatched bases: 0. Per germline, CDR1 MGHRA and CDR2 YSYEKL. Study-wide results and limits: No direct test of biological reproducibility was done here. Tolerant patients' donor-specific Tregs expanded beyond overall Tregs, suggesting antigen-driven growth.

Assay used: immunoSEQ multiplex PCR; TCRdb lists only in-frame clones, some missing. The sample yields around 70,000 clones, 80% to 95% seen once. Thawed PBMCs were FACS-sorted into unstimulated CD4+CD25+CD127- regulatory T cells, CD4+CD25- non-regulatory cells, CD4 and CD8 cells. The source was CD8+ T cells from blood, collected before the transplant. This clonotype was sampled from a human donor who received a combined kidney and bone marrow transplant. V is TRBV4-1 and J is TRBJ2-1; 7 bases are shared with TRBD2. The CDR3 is CASSQVAGSYNEQFF. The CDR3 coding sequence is TGCGCCAGCAGCCAAGTAGCGGGCTCCTACAATGAGCAGTTCTTC.